These 5 T cell receptor beta chains were all obtained from the same sample, sequenced in a study of blood T cell repertoires in COVID-19. Profiled with immunoSEQ multiplex PCR; TCRdb holds only in-frame clones, not every one. The repertoire has about 420,000 clones, about 87% of them found once; the top ten carry roughly 0.78%. The sequenced sample consisted of peripheral blood. Every receptor here comes from a man younger than 30 with COVID-19, enrolled during active disease.

V is TRBV19 and J is TRBJ2-2; possible D gene TRBD1, 6 bases. The CDR3 runs to 15 residues. Trimming removed 0 bases at V and 4 bases at J, with 9 bases between. CDR1 LNHDA and CDR2 SQIVND come from the germline V gene (reference sequence). CDR3 nucleotide sequence: TGTGCCAGTAGTATAGATGGCAGGGGCACCGGGGAGCTGTTTTTT. Its translation: CASSIDGRGTGELFF.

The chain couples TRBV9 to TRBJ2-2; D unclear. This CDR3 region has 14 residues. Germline CDR1 SGDLS, CDR2 YYNGEE. V was shortened by 2 bases and J by 4 bases, with 9 bases between the two germline ends. The CDR3, as DNA: TGTGCCAGCAGCGTGGCCTCGGGCACCGGGGAGCTGTTTTTT. This sequence encodes CASSVASGTGELFF.

The chain links TRBV19 to TRBJ2-3, with 7 nucleotides matching TRBD2. The CDR3 contains 15 residues. J lost 0 bases, V lost 1 base, and 1 base had no gene match. Germline values: CDR1 LNHDA, CDR2 SQIVND (reference sequence). Here the CDR3 DNA reads TGTGCCAGTAGTATAGGGACTAGGAGCACAGATACGCAGTATTTT. Amino acids: CASSIGTRSTDTQYF.

This chain connects TRBV9 to TRBJ2-5, with 7 bases fitting TRBD2. V shed 8 bases, J shed 1 base, and the junction held 11 bases outside the gene matches. Per the germline V gene, CDR1 is SGDLS and CDR2 is YYNGEE. The CDR3 loop spans 15 amino acids. CDR3: CASLRRGRSQETQYF. Written as DNA, the CDR3 is TGTGCCAGTTTAAGGCGGGGGAGGTCCCAAGAGACCCAGTACTTC.

The rearrangement joins TRBV12-5 to TRBJ2-2, with 13 bases matching TRBD2. CDR3 length: 23 residues. The V and J ends lost 4 bases and 4 bases, in that order; junction bases with no gene match: 24. Germline lookup yields CDR1 LGHNT and CDR2 FRNRAP. The CDR3 DNA sequence: TGTGCTAGTGGTTCTCGTCCGGGACTAGCGGGACAGGTGCGGGGCGATTCCACCGGGGAGCTGTTTTTT. Amino acids: CASGSRPGLAGQVRGDSTGELFF.